This is a list of T cell receptor beta chains from one sample in a study of blood T cell repertoires in COVID-19. Clones were read by immunoSEQ multiplex PCR, and TCRdb kept only the in-frame ones, dropping some. This table has more than 110,000 clones, approximately 79% appearing once. The sequencing input was peripheral blood. Source of these receptors: a man between 60 and 75 years old with acute or convalescent COVID-19. The CDR3 runs from the conserved cysteine through the conserved F or W. The D gene is left open where the match is weak. Not all rows give a size; the values are once, few, many and, for expanded clones, a class.

TRBJ1-4 TRBD1 TRBV7-2 NA TGTGCCAGCAGCCAGGGGGCGGTAGAGGAAAAACTGTTTTTT CASSQGAVEEKLFF
TRBJ2-7 TRBD2 TRBV4-3 NA TGCGCCAGCAGCCAAGATAGCGGGTACGAGCAGTACTTC CASSQDSGYEQYF
TRBJ2-2 TRBD2 TRBV5-4 few TGTGCCAGCAGCTTGGCCATAGCGGGGCCCGGGGAGCTGTTTTTT CASSLAIAGPGELFF
TRBJ1-1 NA TRBV5-1 NA TGCGCCAGCAGCTTGGGGGAGTCTGAAGCTTTCTTT CASSLGESEAFF
TRBJ1-1 NA TRBV7-8 few TGTGCCAGCAGCCTCACAGGGCTCCCGGGCGGTGAAGCTTTCTTT CASSLTGLPGGEAFF
TRBJ2-7 TRBD2 TRBV5-5 NA TGTGCCAGCAGCTTAGGACTAGCGGGCCTTTACGAGCAGTACTTC CASSLGLAGLYEQYF
TRBJ1-1 NA TRBV5-3 NA TGTGCCAGAAGCCGCCCGATTGACAGGAGATGGTTTGAAGCTTTCTTT CARSRPIDRRWFEAFF
TRBJ1-6 TRBD1 TRBV28 NA TGTGCCAGCAGTGCCACACCGGGACAGTCCCAGTCCCTCCACTTT CASSATPGQSQSLHF
TRBJ2-1 NA TRBV2 NA TGTGCCAGCACGGTGACTCCACTCTACAATGAGCAGTTCTTC CASTVTPLYNEQFF
TRBJ1-6 TRBD1 TRBV30 NA TGTGCCATCCCGGGACAGGTTGATTCACCCCTCCACTTT CAIPGQVDSPLHF
TRBJ1-4 NA TRBV10-3 NA TGTGCCATCAGGCCCGGGACAAGGGAAGAACTGTTTTTT CAIRPGTREELFF
TRBJ1-3 NA TRBV7-2 NA TGTGCCAGCAGCTTAAACAGAGTTGCTTCTGGAAACACCATATATTTT CASSLNRVASGNTIYF
TRBJ2-7 NA TRBV5-1 once TGCGCCAGCAGCTTGGCTGGGGGCCCGAACTACGAGCAGTACTTC CASSLAGGPNYEQYF